This T cell receptor beta chain was sequenced in a study of OX40 agonist ivuxolimab in advanced cancers. Some clones are missing from TCRdb's copy, which holds only in-frame ones; the method was immunoSEQ multiplex PCR. Among 50,000 or so clones listed, approximately 80% were seen once. V gave up 0 bases and J gave up 4 bases, with 15 bases separating them. This CDR3 is 16 amino acids long. In germline, CDR1 is SGDLS, CDR2 YYNGEE. The rearrangement joins TRBV9 to TRBJ2-3, with TRBD1 as a possible D gene (6 bases). The sample here was CD4+ or CD8+ T cells sorted from blood, taken in a trial of the OX40 agonist ivuxolimab. The sequence was collected from an adult with an advanced solid tumor such as melanoma, head and neck, liver or kidney cancer. CDR3 DNA sequence: TGTGCCAGCAGCGTAGGCACAGGGCAGGGAGCAGATACGCAGTATTTT. Its protein is CASSVGTGQGADTQYF. The complete variable domain, with remaining parts taken from reference TRBV9 and TRBJ2-3, reads DSGVTQTPKHLITATGQRVTLRCSPRSGDLSVYWYQQSLDQGLQFLIQYYNGEERAKGNILERFSAQQFPDLHSELNLSSLELGDSALYFCASSVGTGQGADTQYFGPGTRLTVL.